Listed below are T cell receptor beta chains from one sample, sequenced in a study of cytomegalovirus exposure and HLA in healthy donors. The assay was immunoSEQ multiplex PCR, and TCRdb's table has in-frame clones only and misses some. The table records 150,000 or so clones, roughly 84% of them present only once. Sequenced: PBMCs. The origin of the receptors is a male donor in good health and CMV-seronegative. The CDR3 runs from the conserved cysteine through the conserved F or W. A D gene is named only where the DNA matches it firmly. Some rows mark clone size as missing; the rest say once, few, many or name a class of expanded clone.

TRBJ2-7,TRBD2,NA,TRBV7-2,CASSSAGGSIYEQYF,TGTGCCAGCAGCTCAGCGGGCGGGAGTATTTACGAGCAGTACTTC
TRBJ2-3,NA,NA,TRBV6-4,CASSQQGLDTQYF,TGTGCCAGCAGTCAACAGGGCCTCGATACGCAGTATTTT
TRBJ1-1,NA,NA,TRBV19,CASSMGQGGIEAFF,TGTGCCAGTAGTATGGGCCAGGGTGGGATCGAAGCTTTCTTT
TRBJ2-5,NA,NA,TRBV5-1,CASSGDNQETQYF,TGCGCCAGCTCAGGGGACAACCAAGAGACCCAGTACTTC
TRBJ2-5,TRBD2,NA,TRBV19,CASRERGGGETQYF,TGTGCCAGTAGGGAGCGGGGGGGTGGAGAGACCCAGTACTTC
TRBJ2-5,NA,few,TRBV7-9,CASSPLEETQYF,TGTGCCAGCAGCCCCCTGGAGGAGACCCAGTACTTC
TRBJ2-5,TRBD2,once,TRBV2,CASRLAVQETQYF,TGTGCCAGCAGGCTAGCGGTGCAAGAGACCCAGTACTTC
TRBJ2-1,TRBD1,NA,TRBV7-7,CASSPGTGAYNEQFF,TGTGCCAGCAGCCCCGGGACAGGGGCGTACAATGAGCAGTTCTTC
TRBJ2-1,TRBD1,once,TRBV6-5,CASSYSPDRGYNEQFF,TGTGCCAGCAGTTACTCCCCGGACAGGGGATACAATGAGCAGTTCTTC
TRBJ2-7,NA,NA,TRBV7-8,CASSLEQGTSEQYF,TGTGCCAGCAGCTTAGAGCAGGGTACCAGCGAGCAGTACTTC
TRBJ2-1,NA,NA,TRBV7-9,CASRLETYNEQFF,TGTGCCAGCAGACTAGAGACCTACAATGAGCAGTTCTTC
TRBJ1-1,NA,NA,TRBV9,CASGGVRTEAFF,TGTGCCAGCGGCGGGGTGCGGACTGAAGCTTTCTTT
TRBJ2-1,NA,NA,TRBV7-2,CASRGGGSPVEQFF,TGTGCCAGCAGGGGGGGCGGGAGTCCCGTTGAGCAGTTCTTC
TRBJ1-4,NA,once,TRBV5-1,CASSAHRVGNEKLFF,TGCGCCAGCAGCGCCCACAGGGTGGGGAATGAAAAACTGTTTTTT
TRBJ2-2,NA,NA,TRBV10-3,CAISDSKSGELFF,TGTGCCATCAGTGATTCTAAATCCGGGGAGCTGTTTTTT
TRBJ2-3,TRBD1,NA,TRBV11-3,CASSFTGGSTDTQYF,TGTGCCAGCAGCTTTACAGGGGGAAGCACAGATACGCAGTATTTT
TRBJ2-7,NA,NA,TRBV7-9,CASSPGFSYEQYF,TGTGCCAGCAGCCCGGGGTTCTCCTACGAGCAGTACTTC
TRBJ1-1,NA,NA,TRBV7-9,CASSRWGEKARGEAFF,TGTGCCAGCTCTCGGTGGGGGGAAAAGGCGAGAGGTGAAGCTTTCTTT
TRBJ1-6,NA,NA,TRBV19,CASTGSNWPLHF,TGTGCCAGTACCGGGTCTAACTGGCCCCTCCACTTT
TRBJ2-5,TRBD1,few,TRBV27,CASSTGTGGVETQYF,TGTGCCAGCAGTACAGGGACAGGGGGCGTGGAGACCCAGTACTTC
TRBJ1-4,NA,NA,TRBV7-2,CASGGGRTNEKLFF,TGTGCCAGCGGGGGGGGTCGAACTAATGAAAAACTGTTTTTT
TRBJ1-1,NA,few,TRBV20-1,CSANRETEAFF,TGCAGTGCAAACAGGGAGACTGAAGCTTTCTTT
TRBJ2-7,TRBD1,NA,TRBV11-1,CASSPGQGAFYEQYF,TGTGCCAGCAGCCCTGGACAGGGGGCCTTCTACGAGCAGTACTTC
TRBJ1-5,TRBD1,NA,TRBV28,CASSATGGYSNQPQHF,TGTGCCAGCAGTGCTACAGGGGGATATAGCAATCAGCCCCAGCATTTT
TRBJ2-7,TRBD1,NA,TRBV19,CASSRSGTGIDVAGYEQYF,TGTGCCAGTAGTAGATCCGGGACAGGGATTGATGTAGCCGGCTACGAGCAGTACTTC
TRBJ2-1,TRBD2,NA,TRBV19,CASSIGRTSGSHNEQFF,TGTGCCAGTAGTATAGGTCGGACTAGCGGGAGTCACAATGAGCAGTTCTTC
TRBJ2-7,NA,NA,TRBV6-1,CASSESDGSSYEQYF,TGTGCCAGCAGTGAAAGTGACGGGAGCTCCTACGAGCAGTACTTC
TRBJ2-4,TRBD1,NA,TRBV29-1,CSVAGVSGGEYGIQYF,TGCAGCGTTGCAGGGGTCTCAGGGGGCGAATACGGCATTCAGTACTTC
TRBJ2-7,TRBD2,once,TRBV27,CASSRAGLAGYEQYF,TGTGCCAGCAGCCGTGCGGGACTAGCTGGCTACGAGCAGTACTTC
TRBJ1-5,NA,NA,TRBV10-3,CAISEPITGRDQPQHF,TGTGCCATCAGTGAGCCCATTACAGGGAGGGATCAGCCCCAGCATTTT
TRBJ2-7,TRBD2,NA,TRBV5-4,CASSQGLAGGMQYF,TGTGCCAGCAGCCAGGGACTAGCGGGAGGCATGCAGTACTTC
TRBJ2-7,TRBD2,once,TRBV6-6,CASSFSGSSYEQYF,TGTGCCAGCAGTTTTAGCGGGAGCTCCTACGAGCAGTACTTC
TRBJ2-3,NA,NA,TRBV18,CASSPMQTDTQYF,TGTGCCAGCTCACCAATGCAGACAGATACGCAGTATTTT
TRBJ2-1,TRBD2,NA,TRBV19,CASSLAGSYNEQFF,TGTGCCAGTAGTCTAGCGGGCTCCTACAATGAGCAGTTCTTC
TRBJ1-3,TRBD1,once,TRBV2,CASSRQGTSGNTIYF,TGTGCCAGCAGCCGACAGGGGACCTCTGGAAACACCATATATTTT
TRBJ1-6,TRBD1,NA,TRBV19,CASSIRDSPGNSPLHF,TGTGCCAGTAGTATACGGGACAGCCCGGGGAATTCACCCCTCCACTTT
TRBJ1-5,NA,few,TRBV7-6,CASSLGQRSNQPQHF,TGTGCCAGCAGCTTAGGGCAGCGGAGCAATCAGCCCCAGCATTTT
TRBJ1-2,TRBD1,once,TRBV9,CASSGTGTLGGYGYTF,TGTGCCAGCAGCGGGACAGGAACCCTAGGAGGCTATGGCTACACCTTC
TRBJ1-1,NA,NA,TRBV6-5,CATGVGNTEAFF,TGTGCCACGGGGGTCGGGAACACTGAAGCTTTCTTT
TRBJ2-2,NA,few,TRBV7-3,CASSQTGLGTGELFF,TGTGCCAGCAGCCAAACAGGGCTTGGCACCGGGGAGCTGTTTTTT
TRBJ2-3,NA,NA,TRBV18,CASSKRPTTGQRDTDTQYF,TGTGCCAGCTCAAAACGTCCGACTACAGGGCAAAGAGACACAGATACGCAGTATTTT
TRBJ1-2,NA,NA,TRBV2,CASSAVREYGYTF,TGTGCCAGCAGTGCGGTGCGTGAGTATGGCTACACCTTC